This T cell receptor (beta chain) comes out of a study of control samples from healthy donors and cancer patients. V was clipped by 5 bases and J by 3 bases; unmatched bases: 13. This CDR3 is built from 18 residues. Looked up from germline, CDR1 is LNHDA and CDR2 is SQIVND (reference sequence). The table came from immunoSEQ multiplex PCR; TCRdb's copy has only in-frame clones and leaves some out. The data show 230,000 or so clones, with about 94% seen just once and approximately 1.4% held by the top ten. The specimen sequenced was blood. This sequence was found in a man between 45 and 60 years old in good health. V and J are TRBV19 and TRBJ1-4, with 9 nucleotides matching TRBD1. The CDR3 DNA is TGTGCCAGTAGTCTCCGGGACAGGGTGTTAAGTTCTAATGAAAAACTGTTTTTT. Protein product: CASSLRDRVLSSNEKLFF.